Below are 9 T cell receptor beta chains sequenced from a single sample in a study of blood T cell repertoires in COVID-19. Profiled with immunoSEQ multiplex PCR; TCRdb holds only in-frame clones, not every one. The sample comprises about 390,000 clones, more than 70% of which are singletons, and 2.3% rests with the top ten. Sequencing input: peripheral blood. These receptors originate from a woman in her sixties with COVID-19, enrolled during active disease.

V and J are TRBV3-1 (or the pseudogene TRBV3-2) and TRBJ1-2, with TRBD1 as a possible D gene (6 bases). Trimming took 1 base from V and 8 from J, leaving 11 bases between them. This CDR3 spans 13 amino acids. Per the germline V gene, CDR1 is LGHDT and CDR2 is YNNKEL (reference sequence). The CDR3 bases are TGTGCCAGCAGCCAAGGAGGGGGGGTCGGCTACACCTTC. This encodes CASSQGGGVGYTF.

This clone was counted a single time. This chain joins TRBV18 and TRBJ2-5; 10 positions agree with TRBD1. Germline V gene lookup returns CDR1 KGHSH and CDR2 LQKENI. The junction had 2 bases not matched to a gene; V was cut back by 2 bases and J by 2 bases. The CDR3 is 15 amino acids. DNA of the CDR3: TGTGCCAGCTCACCAATGGGACAGGGGCAAGAGACCCAGTACTTC. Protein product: CASSPMGQGQETQYF.

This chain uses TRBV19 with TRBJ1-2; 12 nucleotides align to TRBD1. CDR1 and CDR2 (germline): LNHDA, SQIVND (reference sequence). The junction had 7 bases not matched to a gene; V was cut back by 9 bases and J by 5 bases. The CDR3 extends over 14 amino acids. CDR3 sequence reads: CASGTGGLYYGYTF. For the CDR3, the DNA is TGTGCCAGCGGGACAGGGGGCCTCTATTATGGCTACACCTTC.

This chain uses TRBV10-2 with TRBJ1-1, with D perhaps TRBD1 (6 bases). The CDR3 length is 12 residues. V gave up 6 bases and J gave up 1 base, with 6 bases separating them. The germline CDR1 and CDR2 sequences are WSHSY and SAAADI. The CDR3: CASRTGNTEAFF. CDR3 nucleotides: TGCGCCAGCAGGACAGGGAACACTGAAGCTTTCTTT.

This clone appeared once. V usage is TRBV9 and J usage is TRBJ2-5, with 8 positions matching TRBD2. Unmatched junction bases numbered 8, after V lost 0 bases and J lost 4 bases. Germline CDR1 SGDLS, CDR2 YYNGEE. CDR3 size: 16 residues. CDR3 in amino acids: CASSVAPRGGGETQYF. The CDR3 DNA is TGTGCCAGCAGCGTAGCCCCTCGGGGGGGAGGAGAGACCCAGTACTTC.

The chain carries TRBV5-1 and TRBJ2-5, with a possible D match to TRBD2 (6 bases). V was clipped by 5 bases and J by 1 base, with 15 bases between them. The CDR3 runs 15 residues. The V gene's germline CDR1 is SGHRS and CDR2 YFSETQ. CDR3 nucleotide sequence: TGCGCCAGCAGATCCCGCGGGGCGACCCAAGAGACCCAGTACTTC. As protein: CASRSRGATQETQYF.

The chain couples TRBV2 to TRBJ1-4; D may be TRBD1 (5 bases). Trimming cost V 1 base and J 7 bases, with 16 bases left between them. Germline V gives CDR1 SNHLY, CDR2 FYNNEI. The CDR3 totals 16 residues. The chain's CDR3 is CASSEVNGGAGEKLFF. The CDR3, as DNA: TGTGCCAGCAGTGAAGTCAACGGCGGGGCCGGTGAAAAACTGTTTTTT.

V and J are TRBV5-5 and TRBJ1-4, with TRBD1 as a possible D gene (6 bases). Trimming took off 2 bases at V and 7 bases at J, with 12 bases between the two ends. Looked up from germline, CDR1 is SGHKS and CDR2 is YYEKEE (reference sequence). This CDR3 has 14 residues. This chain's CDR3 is CASSFGGSGEKLFF. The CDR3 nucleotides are TGTGCCAGCAGCTTTGGGGGCAGTGGTGAAAAACTGTTTTTT. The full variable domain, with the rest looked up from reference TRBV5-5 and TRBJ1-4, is DAGVTQSPTHLIKTRGQQVTLRCSPISGHKSVSWYQQVLGQGPQFIFQYYEKEERGRGNFPDRFSARQFPNYSSELNVNALLLGDSALYLCASSFGGSGEKLFFGSGTQLSVL.

CDR3 sequence: CASSPPRGRNTGELFF. The CDR3 coding sequence is TGTGCCAGCAGCCCACCGCGGGGGCGGAACACCGGGGAGCTGTTTTTT. This chain uses TRBV9 with TRBJ2-2; TRBD2 is a possible D gene (7 bases). Germline CDR1 SGDLS, CDR2 YYNGEE. Trimming stripped 4 bases from V and 1 base from J, with 14 bases between. This CDR3 spans 16 amino acids.